This T cell receptor (beta chain) was obtained from a study of human T cells and chemical hapten exposure. The time point here: patch test 1, 2 weeks after DPC sensitization. Described treatment: therapeutic diphenylcyclopropenone sensitization with weekly scalp DPC. Source study methods: Sample-level TCR yields exhibited a median of around 93,000, with a range of roughly 20,000 to 750,000. TCRdb re-called the RACE reads through MiXCR, storing one row per CDR3 protein. TCRdb's processing, not the study's, gives the V and J calls here. In the table there are some 380,000 distinct CDR3 sequences, approximately 5% of which are singletons. This CDR3 has 17 residues. V lost 4 bases, J lost 0 bases, and 7 bases stayed unmatched. The V gene's germline CDR1 is SGHNT and CDR2 YYREEE (reference sequence). There are a few counts of this clonotype.

Specimen: whole blood, collected in connection with sensitization to the hapten diphenylcyclopropenone (DPC). The origin of this receptor is a woman aged 45-59 years with alopecia areata. Some clones in this sample may be carry-over from other donors' samples. The genes are TRBV5-4 and TRBJ2-6, with 7 bases fitting TRBD1. The CDR3 protein is CASSRDSRFSGANVLTF. The CDR3 DNA follows: TGTGCCAGCAGCCGGGACAGCCGGTTCTCTGGGGCCAACGTCCTGACTTTC.